The 32 T cell receptor beta chains presented below share a single source sample, sequenced in a study of beta chain features in type 1 diabetes. No antigen has been assigned to these receptors. As every portion of the isolated RNA was reverse transcribed, the sequencing read expressed TCRB transcripts. The protocol was immunoSEQ multiplex PCR, while the TCRdb copy is restricted to in-frame clones and leaves out a portion. The sample yields 300,000 or so clones, roughly 13% seen once. General study findings and limits: Shortening of TCRB CDR3s, moderate but significant, appeared in all four CD4+ subsets of Type 1 diabetes patients.

The specimen sequenced was naive CD4+ T cells from blood. These receptor sequences come from a woman aged 18-30 years with type 1 diabetes.

This clone came up a few times. CDR3: CASSQHGLAGAGEQFF. As DNA, the CDR3 is TGTGCCAGCAGCCAACATGGACTAGCGGGAGCGGGTGAGCAGTTCTTC. V is TRBV4-2 and J is TRBJ2-1; 13 nucleotides align to TRBD2. Germline CDR1 reads LGHNA; CDR2 reads YNFKEQ. CDR3 size: 16 residues. Losses at the gene ends were 2 bases for V and 9 bases for J; bases not matched to a gene: 7.

The chain has TRBV29-1 and TRBJ1-1, with no clear D. V lost 8 bases and J 1 base, leaving 11 bases between the germline ends. The CDR3 is 12 residues long. Germline values: CDR1 SQVTM, CDR2 ANQGSEA. The CDR3 DNA reads TGCAGCTCCGGACTCCCGAACACTGAAGCTTTCTTT. Protein: CSSGLPNTEAFF.

The chain links TRBV20-1 to TRBJ2-3, with no clear D. Germline V lookup: CDR1 DFQATT, CDR2 SNEGSKA (reference sequence). Trimming left V 6 bases short and J 5 bases short, with 9 bases between. The CDR3 is made up of 11 amino acids. The CDR3 sequence is CSAVLGDTQYF. The CDR3 coding sequence is TGCAGTGCCGTTCTCGGAGATACGCAGTATTTT.

This clone was counted between two and nine times. The chain employs TRBV2 and TRBJ2-5, with a possible D match to TRBD1 (7 bases). CDR3 length: 13 amino acids. CDR1 SNHLY and CDR2 FYNNEI come from the germline V gene. V lost 6 bases, J lost 7 bases, and 15 bases lay in between. The CDR3, as DNA: TGTGCCAGCAGGCTCACAGGGGAGGTGACCCAGTACTTC. Translating it yields CASRLTGEVTQYF. The whole variable domain, remainder taken from reference TRBV2 and TRBJ2-5, is EPEVTQTPSHQVTQMGQEVILRCVPISNHLYFYWYRQILGQKVEFLVSFYNNEISEKSEIFDDQFSVERPDGSNFTLKIRSTKLEDSAMYFCASRLTGEVTQYFGPGTRLLVL.

This clone has more than one count but fewer than ten. The gene calls are TRBV9 and TRBJ2-1, with a tentative D call TRBD1 (6 bases). The CDR3 spans 17 residues. V lost 1 base and J 4 bases, leaving 18 bases between the germline ends. Germline CDR1 SGDLS, CDR2 YYNGEE. CDR3 nucleotide sequence: TGTGCCAGCAGCGTATCAGGGGTGTGGGGACCTTACAATGAGCAGTTCTTC. Translation: CASSVSGVWGPYNEQFF.

This chain links TRBV7-9 with TRBJ1-5; D remains unclear. Deletions cut 1 base from V and 4 bases from J, with 8 bases between. The CDR3 consists of 14 residues. The germline V gene has CDR1 SEHNR and CDR2 FQNEAQ (reference sequence). The chain's CDR3 is CASSLGDVNQPQHF. DNA for the CDR3: TGTGCCAGCAGCTTAGGAGATGTAAATCAGCCCCAGCATTTT.

The genes are TRBV27 and TRBJ2-7, with 10 bases that match TRBD1. The CDR3 loop spans 15 amino acids. V lost 5 bases, J lost 3 bases, and 7 bases stayed unmatched. Germline CDR1 is MNHEY and CDR2 is SMNVEV (reference sequence). The CDR3 DNA reads TGTGCCAGCAGTCATAGGACAGGGGGAATCTACGAGCAGTACTTC. This translates into CASSHRTGGIYEQYF.

This chain connects TRBV7-2 to TRBJ2-1; 9 positions match TRBD1. V lost 3 bases, J lost 6 bases, and 3 bases stayed unmatched. CDR1 and CDR2 (germline): SGHTA, FQGNSA. The CDR3 contains 14 residues. The CDR3 nucleotides are TGTGCCAGCAGCTTGTGGGACAGGGTCAATGAGCAGTTCTTC. It encodes CASSLWDRVNEQFF.

In this sample, this clone turned up a few times. The V call is TRBV9, the J call TRBJ2-2; 7 nucleotides agree with TRBD1. Germline V gene data show CDR1 as SGDLS and CDR2 as YYNGEE. The CDR3 spans 16 residues. The ends lost 0 bases at V and 0 bases at J; junction bases unmatched: 2. The CDR3 sequence is CASSVGQGPNTGELFF. Here the CDR3 DNA reads TGTGCCAGCAGCGTAGGACAGGGCCCGAACACCGGGGAGCTGTTTTTT.

The chain combines TRBV20-1 with TRBJ2-1; TRBD2 matches 13 bases. The J segment lost 15 bases and the V segment lost 5 bases, leaving 4 bases of the junction unmatched. CDR1 is DFQATT, CDR2 SNEGSKA, per germline (reference sequence). The CDR3 is 11 residues long. The CDR3: CSAERTSGRFF. The CDR3 DNA reads as TGCAGTGCTGAGAGGACTAGCGGGAGGTTCTTC.

This clone appeared a few times. V is TRBV28 and J is TRBJ1-5; D remains unclear. CDR1 is MDHEN and CDR2 is SYDVKM in the germline V gene. The CDR3 is 15 amino acids. V was trimmed by 3 bases and J by 2 bases, leaving 11 bases between them. CDR3 nucleotides: TGTGCCAGCAGTTTCTTCAACGGGGGCAATCAGCCCCAGCATTTT. Protein product: CASSFFNGGNQPQHF.

The chain carries TRBV19 and TRBJ1-2, with 11 bases aligning to TRBD1. Trimming took 3 bases from V and 4 from J; bases not matched to a gene: 13. This CDR3 spans 18 amino acids. From germline, CDR1 is LNHDA and CDR2 SQIVND (reference sequence). CDR3: CASSMLADRGRRAYGYTF. CDR3 nucleotide sequence: TGTGCCAGTAGTATGTTAGCGGACAGGGGGCGACGGGCCTATGGCTACACCTTC.

A word on this clone: Other DNA sequences of this sample code for an identical CDR3. The chain recombines TRBV18 with TRBJ2-5; D is unclear. The CDR3 is 12 amino acids. Germline V gene lookup returns CDR1 KGHSH and CDR2 LQKENI. Trimming shortened V by 5 bases and J by 0 bases, and 4 bases separated the two germline ends. The CDR3 loop is CASSSYQETQYF. The CDR3 DNA is TGTGCCAGCTCATCCTACCAAGAGACCCAGTACTTC.

The gene calls are TRBV11-2 and TRBJ1-2; 7 positions agree with TRBD1. Germline V gene sequence: CDR1 SGHAT, CDR2 FQNNGV. This CDR3 is 16 amino acids long. The J segment lost 5 bases and the V segment lost 2 bases, leaving 11 bases of the junction unmatched. CDR3: CASSLTTGQVPYGYTF. In DNA, the CDR3 is TGTGCCAGCAGCTTAACCACCGGACAGGTACCATATGGCTACACCTTC.

There are a few counts of this clone. V usage is TRBV9 and J usage is TRBJ2-1; D unresolved. The CDR3 has 15 amino acids. CDR1 is SGDLS, CDR2 YYNGEE, per germline. The germline V and J ends were trimmed by 4 bases and 4 bases, with 15 bases remaining between them. CDR3 in amino acids: CASSPWRPGYNEQFF. The CDR3 DNA reads TGTGCCAGCAGCCCCTGGCGACCGGGTTACAATGAGCAGTTCTTC.

This clone was observed a few times. The chain links TRBV7-6 to TRBJ1-5, with 7 positions matching TRBD1. V shed 1 base and J 1 base; nucleotides not matched to a gene: 4. The CDR3 loop spans 16 amino acids. Looked up from germline, CDR1 is SGHVS and CDR2 is FNYEAQ. CDR3 loop: CASSLGGQLSNQPQHF. CDR3 nucleotide sequence: TGTGCCAGCAGCTTAGGGGGACAGTTGAGCAATCAGCCCCAGCATTTT. The full variable domain, completed using reference TRBV7-6 and TRBJ1-5, is GAGVSQSPRYKVTKRGQDVALRCDPISGHVSLYWYRQALGQGPEFLTYFNYEAQQDKSGLPNDRFSAERPEGSISTLTIQRTEQRDSAMYRCASSLGGQLSNQPQHFGDGTRLSIL.

V gene TRBV27 combines with J gene TRBJ2-7; D is possibly TRBD1 (5 bases). The CDR3 has 15 amino acids. Trimming took 3 bases from V and 2 from J, leaving 14 bases between them. From germline, CDR1 is MNHEY and CDR2 SMNVEV (reference sequence). In DNA, the CDR3 is TGTGCCAGCAGTTTGCGAAGGGGTTCACCCTACGAGCAGTACGTC. Its translation: CASSLRRGSPYEQYV.

The chain employs TRBV2 and TRBJ2-3; 8 nucleotides align to TRBD1. This CDR3 has 16 residues. CDR1 SNHLY and CDR2 FYNNEI come from the germline V gene. V was pared by 5 bases and J by 3 bases, with 10 bases of the junction left unmatched. The CDR3 coding sequence is TGTGCCAGCAGTTCTCGTACAGGGGGGTCGACAGATACGCAGTATTTT. This translates into CASSSRTGGSTDTQYF. The full variable domain, its missing parts supplied by reference TRBV2 and TRBJ2-3, is EPEVTQTPSHQVTQMGQEVILRCVPISNHLYFYWYRQILGQKVEFLVSFYNNEISEKSEIFDDQFSVERPDGSNFTLKIRSTKLEDSAMYFCASSSRTGGSTDTQYFGPGTRLTVL.

The CDR3 coding sequence is TGTGCCAGCAGTTCCCGCCTTAGCGGTGGCTACGAGCAGTACTTC. This codes for CASSSRLSGGYEQYF. The chain carries TRBV6-6 and TRBJ2-7; perhaps TRBD2 as D (6 bases). This CDR3 spans 15 amino acids. Trimming left V 4 bases short and J 3 bases short, with 16 bases between. Per germline, CDR1 MNHNY and CDR2 SVGAGI (reference sequence).

The gene calls are TRBV7-9 and TRBJ2-5; the match to TRBD1 covers 7 bases. This CDR3 contains 14 residues. V trimming: 4 bases; J trimming: 5 bases; junction bases outside the gene matches: 7. Germline assignment: CDR1 SEHNR and CDR2 FQNEAQ (reference sequence). The CDR3 sequence is CASSSGQPGETQYF. CDR3 nucleotides: TGTGCCAGCAGCTCGGGACAGCCAGGCGAGACCCAGTACTTC.

This clone has just a few counts. CDR3 sequence (DNA): TGTGCCAGCAGCCAATTGGCATCCCTTTCCTACAATGAGCAGTTCTTC. It translates to CASSQLASLSYNEQFF. The gene calls are TRBV14 and TRBJ2-1; D is undetermined. The V end was cut by 2 bases, the J end by 1 base, with 12 bases between. This CDR3 spans 16 amino acids. Germline CDR1 SGHDN, CDR2 FVKESK.

The chain joins TRBV10-3 to TRBJ1-1, with 10 bases that match TRBD1. The CDR3 has 15 amino acids. CDR1 is ENHRY, CDR2 SYGVKD, per germline. V was clipped by 4 bases and J by 5 bases; unmatched bases: 7. CDR3 bases: TGTGCCATCAGTGGCAGACAGGGGGCTGGAACTGAAGCTTTCTTT. It translates to CAISGRQGAGTEAFF.

This clone was observed a handful of times. The V gene is TRBV19, the J gene TRBJ1-2; 8 bases are a match to TRBD1. Germline values: CDR1 LNHDA, CDR2 SQIVND (reference sequence). Germline trimming cut 5 bases from V and 7 bases from J; bases unmatched to any gene: 9. CDR3 size: 14 residues. The CDR3 is CASSAETGVGGYTF. The CDR3 DNA sequence: TGTGCCAGTAGTGCCGAGACAGGGGTGGGTGGCTACACCTTC.

This chain uses TRBV28 with TRBJ2-1; 9 nucleotides agree with TRBD2. Germline assignment: CDR1 MDHEN and CDR2 SYDVKM. After removal of 6 bases from V and 6 bases from J, the junction contained 3 bases not matched to a gene. This CDR3 spans 13 amino acids. CDR3 in DNA: TGTGCCAGCAGAGCGGGAGGACGCAATGAGCAGTTCTTC. As protein: CASRAGGRNEQFF.

This clone has a handful of counts. The sample holds other DNA sequences that translate to the same CDR3. The chain has TRBV13 and TRBJ2-5; D is possibly TRBD1 (6 bases). Deletions cut 5 bases from V and 5 bases from J, with 9 bases between. CDR1 is PRHDT and CDR2 is FYEKMQ in the germline V gene (reference sequence). This CDR3 contains 12 residues. This CDR3 reads CASSLRGETQYF. The CDR3 region has the DNA TGTGCCAGCAGCCTGAGGGGGGAGACCCAGTACTTC.

The CDR3 sequence is CASSYCLSGTSGTVEQFF. CDR3 coding DNA: TGTGCCAGCAGTTACTGCTTGTCCGGGACTAGCGGGACGGTTGAGCAGTTCTTC. This chain connects TRBV6-7 to TRBJ2-1; 13 bases map to TRBD2. TRBV6-7 counts as an open reading frame of uncertain function. The CDR3 runs 18 residues. Trimming cost V 1 base and J 9 bases; bases outside gene matches: 12.

This clone occurred a few times. The chain has TRBV21-1 and TRBJ1-1; TRBD1 reflects the table's D call only, with no check against the DNA. TRBV21-1 is listed as a pseudogene. CDR3 size: 18 residues. The CDR3 coding sequence is TGTGCCAGCACCGTGAGCTGGGCCATAAATCTGATGAACACTGAAGCTTTCTTT. It encodes CASTVSWAINLMNTEAFF.

The chain uses TRBV14 and TRBJ2-1; possibly TRBD2 for D (5 bases). Trimming took 2 bases from V and 0 from J, leaving 8 bases between them. This CDR3 comprises 15 residues. Germline V CDR1 and CDR2: SGHDN, FVKESK. As DNA, the CDR3 is TGTGCCAGCAGCCAAATCCGGGGCTCCTACAATGAGCAGTTCTTC. Its translation: CASSQIRGSYNEQFF.

V gene TRBV11-3 combines with J gene TRBJ2-7, with D perhaps TRBD2 (5 bases). The CDR3 consists of 14 residues. Between the trimmed V and J ends, which lost 2 bases and 1 base, there was a span of 9 bases. Germline V lookup: CDR1 SGHNT, CDR2 YENEEA. The CDR3 nucleotides are TGTGCCAGCAGCTTAAGCGGCTTTTCCTACGAGCAGTACGTC. This sequence encodes CASSLSGFSYEQYV.

This rearrangement joins TRBV19 to TRBJ2-2; no clear D. The CDR3 extends over 14 amino acids. V lost 8 bases to trimming and J lost 9 bases, with 19 bases between them. CDR1 is LNHDA, CDR2 SQIVND, per germline (reference sequence). CDR3 DNA: TGTGCCAGTCAGCCCTTTACGCGGTCCCGGGAGCTGTTTTTT. Its protein is CASQPFTRSRELFF.

In its sample, this clone was seen a few times. This sequence joins TRBV7-2 and TRBJ2-4; 8 bases agree with TRBD2. This CDR3 is 16 amino acids long. Germline V gene lookup returns CDR1 SGHTA and CDR2 FQGNSA. V was clipped by 2 bases and J by 0 bases; unmatched bases: 3. The CDR3 loop is CASSLTSGLAKNIQYF. The DNA for the CDR3 is TGTGCCAGCAGCTTAACTAGCGGATTAGCCAAAAACATTCAGTACTTC.

This clone occurred a few times. The chain employs TRBV5-1 and TRBJ2-1; perhaps TRBD2 as D (6 bases). This CDR3 is 14 amino acids long. Germline V gene lookup returns CDR1 SGHRS and CDR2 YFSETQ. V was trimmed by 4 bases and J by 7 bases, leaving 15 bases between them. The CDR3 coding sequence is TGCGCCAGCAGCCCCGGGACTGGGAAGAATGAGCAGTTCTTC. It codes for CASSPGTGKNEQFF.